This TCR beta chain stems from a study of T cells in localized non-small cell lung cancer. The CDR3 has 16 amino acids. The J segment lost 5 bases and the V segment lost 5 bases, leaving 9 bases of the junction unmatched. Germline V gene lookup returns CDR1 SGHAT and CDR2 FQNNGV. This table comes from immunoSEQ multiplex PCR, and its TCRdb copy is limited to in-frame clones, with some not included. The sample gives around 15,000 clones, roughly 85% of which show up once; approximately 4% is in the top ten. The starting material was peripheral blood, obtained before any cancer treatment. This sequence joins TRBV11-2 and TRBJ2-5, with 12 bases aligning to TRBD1. The TCR was taken from a woman aged 40 to 75 with stage I lung adenocarcinoma. The CDR3 protein is CASSKPGQGARETQYF. The CDR3 coding sequence is TGTGCCAGCAGCAAACCGGGACAGGGGGCGCGGGAGACCCAGTACTTC.